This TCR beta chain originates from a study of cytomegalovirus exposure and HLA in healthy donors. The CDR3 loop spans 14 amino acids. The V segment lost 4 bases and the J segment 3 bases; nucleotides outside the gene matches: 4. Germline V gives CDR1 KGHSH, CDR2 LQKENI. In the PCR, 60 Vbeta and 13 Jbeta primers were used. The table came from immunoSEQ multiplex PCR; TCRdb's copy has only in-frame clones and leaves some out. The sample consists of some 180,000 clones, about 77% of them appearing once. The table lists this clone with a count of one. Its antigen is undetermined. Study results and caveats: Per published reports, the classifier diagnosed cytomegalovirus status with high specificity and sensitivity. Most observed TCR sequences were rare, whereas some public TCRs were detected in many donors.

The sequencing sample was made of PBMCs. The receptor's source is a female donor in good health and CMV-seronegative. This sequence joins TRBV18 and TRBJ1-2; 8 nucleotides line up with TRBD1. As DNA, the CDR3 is TGTGCCAGCTCACGAGGACAGGGAGACTATGGCTACACCTTC. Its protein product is CASSRGQGDYGYTF. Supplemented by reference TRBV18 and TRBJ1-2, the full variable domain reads NAGVMQNPRHLVRRRGQEARLRCSPMKGHSHVYWYRQLPEEGLKFMVYLQKENIIDESGMPKERFSAEFPKEGPSILRIQQVVRGDSAAYFCASSRGQGDYGYTFGSGTRLTVV.